This TCR beta chain was documented in a study of radiation and T cells in renal cell carcinoma. As to treatment: treatment-naive control, cytoreductive nephrectomy. Treatment-naive patients without radiation supplied the control tumors at nephrectomy. The patient's renal cell carcinoma had clear cell pathology. Control tumors came from a few females and 11 to 12 males, aged 40 to 82. Worth noting for this clone: What it binds is not known.

General study findings and limits: Irradiated tumors had higher TCR clonality than control tumors.

Produced via immunoSEQ multiplex PCR; TCRdb's table is partial and in-frame only. The sample contains 15,000 to 18,000 clones, 56% of which appear only once. From germline, CDR1 is SGHRS and CDR2 YFSETQ. The CDR3 extends over 15 amino acids. V was shortened by 0 bases and J by 3 bases, with 12 bases between the two germline ends. This receptor was identified in a man aged 45 to 65 with renal cell carcinoma. The sample consisted of tumor tissue, taken from a patient whose treatment was nephrectomy without radiotherapy. This chain connects TRBV5-1 to TRBJ1-1; a possible D gene is TRBD1 (6 bases). This CDR3 is CASSLGYRADTEAFF. The CDR3 DNA sequence: TGCGCCAGCAGCTTGGGATACAGGGCTGACACTGAAGCTTTCTTT.